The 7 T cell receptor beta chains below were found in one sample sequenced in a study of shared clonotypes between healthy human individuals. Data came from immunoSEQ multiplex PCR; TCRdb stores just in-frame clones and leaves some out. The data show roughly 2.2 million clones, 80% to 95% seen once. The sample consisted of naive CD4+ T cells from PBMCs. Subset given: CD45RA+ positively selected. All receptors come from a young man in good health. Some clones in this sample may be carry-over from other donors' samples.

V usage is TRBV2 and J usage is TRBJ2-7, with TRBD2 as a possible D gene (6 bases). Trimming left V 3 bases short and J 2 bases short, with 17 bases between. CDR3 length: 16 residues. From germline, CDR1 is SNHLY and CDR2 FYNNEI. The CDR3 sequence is CASSEGRRMGAYEQYF. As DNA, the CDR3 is TGTGCCAGCAGTGAGGGGAGGCGAATGGGGGCCTACGAGCAGTACTTC.

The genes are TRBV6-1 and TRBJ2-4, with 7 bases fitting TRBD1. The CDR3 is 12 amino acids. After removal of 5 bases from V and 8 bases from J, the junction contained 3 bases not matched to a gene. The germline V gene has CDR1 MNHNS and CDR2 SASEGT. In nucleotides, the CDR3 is TGTGCCAGCAGTCCCAGGGGGTACATTCAGTACTTC. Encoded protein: CASSPRGYIQYF.

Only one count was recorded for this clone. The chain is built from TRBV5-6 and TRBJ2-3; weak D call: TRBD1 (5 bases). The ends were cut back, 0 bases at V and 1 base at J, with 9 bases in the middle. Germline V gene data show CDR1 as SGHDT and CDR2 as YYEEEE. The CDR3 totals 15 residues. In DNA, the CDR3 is TGTGCCAGCAGCTTGGCAGGGCTGGGCACAGATACGCAGTATTTT. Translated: CASSLAGLGTDTQYF.

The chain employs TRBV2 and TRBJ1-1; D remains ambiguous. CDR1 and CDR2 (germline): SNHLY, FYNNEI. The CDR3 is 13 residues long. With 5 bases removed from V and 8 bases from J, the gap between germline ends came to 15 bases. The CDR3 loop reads CASSPLGGWEAFF. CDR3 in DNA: TGTGCCAGCAGTCCCCTGGGAGGTTGGGAAGCTTTCTTT.

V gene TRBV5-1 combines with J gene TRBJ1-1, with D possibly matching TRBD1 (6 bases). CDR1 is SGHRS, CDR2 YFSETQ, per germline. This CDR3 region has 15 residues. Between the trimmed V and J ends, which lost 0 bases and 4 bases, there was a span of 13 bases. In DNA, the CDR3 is TGCGCCAGCAGCTTGGAGGGGGACCCCAGCACTGAAGCTTTCTTT. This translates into CASSLEGDPSTEAFF. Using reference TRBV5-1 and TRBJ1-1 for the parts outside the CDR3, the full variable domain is KAGVTQTPRYLIKTRGQQVTLSCSPISGHRSVSWYQQTPGQGLQFLFEYFSETQRNKGNFPGRFSGRQFSNSRSEMNVSTLELGDSALYLCASSLEGDPSTEAFFGQGTRLTVV.

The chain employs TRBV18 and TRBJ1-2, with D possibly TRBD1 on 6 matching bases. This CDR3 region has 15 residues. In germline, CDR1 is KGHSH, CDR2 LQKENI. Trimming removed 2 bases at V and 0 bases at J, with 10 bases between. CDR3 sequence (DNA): TGTGCCAGCTCACCAGGACAGACTACTAACTATGGCTACACCTTC. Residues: CASSPGQTTNYGYTF.

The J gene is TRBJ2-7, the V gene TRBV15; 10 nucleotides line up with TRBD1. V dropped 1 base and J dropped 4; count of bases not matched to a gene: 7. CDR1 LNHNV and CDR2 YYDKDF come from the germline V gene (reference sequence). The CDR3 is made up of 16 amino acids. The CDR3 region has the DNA TGTGCCACCAGCAGAGCGGGACAGGGGATAACTTACGAGCAGTACTTC. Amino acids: CATSRAGQGITYEQYF.